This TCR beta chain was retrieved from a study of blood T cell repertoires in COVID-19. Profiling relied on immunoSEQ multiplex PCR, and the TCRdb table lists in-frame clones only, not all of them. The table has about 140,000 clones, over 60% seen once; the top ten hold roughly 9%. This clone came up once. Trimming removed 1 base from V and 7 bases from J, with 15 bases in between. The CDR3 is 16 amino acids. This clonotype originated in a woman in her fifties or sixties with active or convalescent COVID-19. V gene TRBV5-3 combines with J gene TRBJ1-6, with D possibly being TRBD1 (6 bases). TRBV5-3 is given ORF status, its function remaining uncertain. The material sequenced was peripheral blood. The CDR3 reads CARSLCTGTMNSPLHF. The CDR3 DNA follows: TGTGCCAGAAGCTTGTGTACAGGGACGATGAATTCACCCCTCCACTTT.